This TCR beta chain was recorded in a study of spatial heterogeneity in lung cancer. Broader study findings: Expanded intratumoral alpha and beta TCR counts tracked tumor mutation counts.

This clonotype is a singleton in its sample. Antigen: not known. Within a library made for alpha chains, this beta chain is off target, and its count is uninformative. Time point specified: sample taken at primary tumor resection. One entry per CDR3 protein, called by TCRdb with MiXCR from the 5' RACE reads. The sample contains about 6,000 distinct CDR3 sequences, roughly 15% of which appear only once. The sequenced sample was lung tumor tissue, obtained at surgery. The receptor's source is a male donor with early-stage non-small cell lung cancer.

As DNA, the CDR3 is TGTGCCAGCAGCTTAGGCGGGGTGGAGACCCAGTACTTC. Residues: CASSLGGVETQYF. This sequence joins TRBV7-9 and TRBJ2-5; maybe TRBD2 (6 bases). The germline V and J ends were trimmed by 1 base and 5 bases, with 8 bases remaining between them. CDR1 and CDR2 (germline): SEHNR, FQNEAQ (reference sequence). This CDR3 is built from 13 residues.